This T cell receptor beta chain is drawn from a study of T cell changes during pregnancy in multiple sclerosis. Germline V gene sequence: CDR1 SGHAT, CDR2 FQDESV (reference sequence). J lost 6 bases, V lost 5 bases, and 4 bases had no gene match. The CDR3 length is 12 residues. Generated by immunoSEQ multiplex PCR, the TCRdb table keeps only in-frame clones and is missing some. The repertoire holds tens of thousands of clones, with 88% as singletons. The sequences come from CD4+ T cells from peripheral blood mononuclear cells, collected in the first trimester of pregnancy. The sequence derives from a female donor with multiple sclerosis, enrolled in a pregnancy study. The chain recombines TRBV11-1 with TRBJ2-7; 7 nucleotides line up with TRBD2. The CDR3 is CASSPPGGEQYF. CDR3 nucleotide sequence: TGTGCCAGCAGCCCTCCGGGGGGCGAGCAGTACTTC.